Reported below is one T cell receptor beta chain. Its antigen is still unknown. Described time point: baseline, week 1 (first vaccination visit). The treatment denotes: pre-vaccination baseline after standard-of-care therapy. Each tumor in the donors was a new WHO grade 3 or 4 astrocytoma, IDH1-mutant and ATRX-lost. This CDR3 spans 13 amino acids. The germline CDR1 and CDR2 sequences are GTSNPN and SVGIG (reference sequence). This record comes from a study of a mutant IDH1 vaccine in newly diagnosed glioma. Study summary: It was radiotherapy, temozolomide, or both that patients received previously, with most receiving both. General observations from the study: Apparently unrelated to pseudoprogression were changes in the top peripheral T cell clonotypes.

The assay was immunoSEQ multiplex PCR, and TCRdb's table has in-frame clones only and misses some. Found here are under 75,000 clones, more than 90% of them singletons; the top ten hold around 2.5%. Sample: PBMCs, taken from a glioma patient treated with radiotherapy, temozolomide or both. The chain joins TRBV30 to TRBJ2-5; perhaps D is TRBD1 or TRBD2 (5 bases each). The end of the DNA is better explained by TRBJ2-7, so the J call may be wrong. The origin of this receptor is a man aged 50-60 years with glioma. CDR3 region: CACPGPHRHEQYF. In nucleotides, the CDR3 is TGTGCCTGCCCGGGACCCCACCGGCACGAGCAGTACTTC.